This T cell receptor beta chain was documented in a study of molecular identifiers for immune sequencing clone quantification. TCRdb passed the PCR reads through MiXCR, listing each CDR3 protein once. This table holds hundreds of thousands of distinct CDR3 sequences, roughly 25% found once. Sequenced sample: naive CD8+ T cells from blood, with Jurkat cell RNA spiked in. Subset specified: FACS-sorted CD8+CD4-CCR7+CD45RA+ naive T cells. This receptor was taken from a human donor in good health. Some libraries in this study had Jurkat cell RNA spiked in.

The CDR3 coding sequence is TGTGCCAGCAGCCTGCTAGCGGGAGGCGACAATGAGCAGTTCTTC. Residues: CASSLLAGGDNEQFF. The chain links TRBV7-6 to TRBJ2-1; 11 positions agree with TRBD2. The CDR3 extends over 15 amino acids. The germline V gene has CDR1 SGHVS and CDR2 FNYEAQ. The V gene end was trimmed by 5 bases and the J gene end by 5 bases; junction bases not matched to a gene: 5.